The 4 T cell receptor beta chains below come from one sample, sequenced in a study of PD-L1 blockade in urothelial cancer. The repertoire was sequenced with immunoSEQ multiplex PCR; TCRdb's copy has only in-frame clones and lacks some. In the table there are some 100,000 clones, about nine tenths of which are singletons. The sequencing here drew on PBMCs, taken around atezolizumab (anti-PD-L1) treatment. Receptors originate from a woman older than 75 with urothelial cancer.

The genes are TRBV6-1 and TRBJ2-7; 7 bases match TRBD1. The CDR3 spans 13 residues. CDR1 is MNHNS, CDR2 SASEGT, per germline. V lost 10 bases, J lost 2 bases, and 8 bases stayed unmatched. CDR3 residues: CATSRDRAYEQYF. The CDR3 bases are TGTGCCACCAGCCGGGACAGAGCCTACGAGCAGTACTTC.

This chain joins TRBV7-8 and TRBJ1-3; tentative D call: TRBD1 (6 bases). Between the trimmed V and J ends, which lost 2 bases and 0 bases, there was a span of 17 bases. CDR1 is SGHVS, CDR2 FQNEAQ, per germline. CDR3 length: 18 amino acids. CDR3 loop: CASSLSLSRGPSGNTIYF. The CDR3, as DNA: TGTGCCAGCAGCTTAAGTTTGTCCAGGGGCCCCTCTGGAAACACCATATATTTT. Looking up the rest from reference TRBV7-8 and TRBJ1-3 gives the full variable domain: GAGVSQSPRYKVAKRGQDVALRCDPISGHVSLFWYQQALGQGPEFLTYFQNEAQLDKSGLPSDRFFAERPEGSVSTLKIQRTQQEDSAVYLCASSLSLSRGPSGNTIYFGEGSWLTVV.

CDR3 in DNA: TGTGCCAGTAGTATCATCCCAAGGGGTAACTATGGCTACACCTTC. It is translated as CASSIIPRGNYGYTF. This sequence joins TRBV19 and TRBJ1-2; possibly TRBD1 for D (5 bases). The CDR3 contains 15 residues. V lost 3 bases to trimming and J lost 1 base, with 12 bases between them. Germline V gives CDR1 LNHDA, CDR2 SQIVND (reference sequence).

The J gene is TRBJ2-2, the V gene TRBV5-4; tentative D call: TRBD2 (6 bases). Trimming removed 0 bases at V and 2 bases at J, with 8 bases between. Germline V gives CDR1 SGHNT, CDR2 YYREEE (reference sequence). There are 15 residues in the CDR3. The CDR3 DNA follows: TGTGCCAGCAGCTTGGGGGGAGGAAACACCGGGGAGCTGTTTTTT. It translates to CASSLGGGNTGELFF. Combining the CDR3 with reference TRBV5-4 and TRBJ2-2 gives the whole variable domain ETGVTQSPTHLIKTRGQQVTLRCSSQSGHNTVSWYQQALGQGPQFIFQYYREEENGRGNFPPRFSGLQFPNYSSELNVNALELDDSALYLCASSLGGGNTGELFFGEGSRLTVL.